One sample yielded the 27 T cell receptor beta chains listed below, sequenced in a study of tumor and adjacent non-tumor tissue in lung cancer. A modified ARM-PCR protocol with three rounds of nested PCR amplified TCRbeta. TCRdb reanalysed the multiplex PCR reads using MiXCR and keeps one entry per CDR3 protein. The profile shows roughly 75,000 distinct CDR3 sequences, approximately 81% of them singletons. No cell sorting was done before RNA was extracted from the tissue. More than 3 cm separated this lung sample from the edge of the tumor. What was sequenced was distant non-tumor lung tissue. The receptors originated from a man aged 60-69 years with non-small cell lung cancer.

Comment on this clonotype: An end of the junction differs from the germline gene, which may be a read error. The chain recombines TRBV6-6 with TRBJ2-1, with 10 bases lining up with TRBD2. Germline V gene lookup returns CDR1 MNHNY and CDR2 SVGAGI (reference sequence). The CDR3 totals 15 residues. CDR3 nucleotides: TGTACCAGCAGTCAACTAGCGGGAATACACAATGAGCAATTCTTC. Translated, it gives CTSSQLAGIHNEQFF.

With regard to this clonotype: This sequence may be a read error, since a much larger clone differs from it by one base. J is TRBJ1-5 and V is TRBV24-1; 8 bases match TRBD1. The germline gives CDR1 KGHDR, CDR2 SFDVKD. The CDR3 spans 15 residues. CDR3 in amino acids: CATSDLQGANQPQQF. CDR3 nucleotide sequence: TGTGCCACCAGTGATTTGCAGGGGGCAAATCAGCCCCAGCAGTTT.

As regards this clonotype: At one boundary the junction diverges from the germline segment, which might be a read error. The CDR3 loop reads CSSSSGINSPLHF. The DNA for the CDR3 is TGTTCCAGCAGCTCTGGGATTAATTCACCCCTCCACTTT. This chain connects TRBV11-3 to TRBJ1-6, with D uncertain. The CDR3 sequence is 13 residues long. CDR1 and CDR2 (germline): SGHNT, YENEEA. Complete variable domain (other parts from reference TRBV11-3 and TRBJ1-6): EAGVVQSPRYKIIEKKQPVAFWCNPISGHNTLYWYLQNLGQGPELLIRYENEEAVDDSQLPKDRFSAERLKGVDSTLKIQPAELGDSAVYLCSSSSGINSPLHFGNGTRLTVT.

This chain joins TRBV29-1 and TRBJ2-3; 7 positions match TRBD2. CDR1 is SQVTM and CDR2 is ANQGSEA in the germline V gene. Germline trimming cut 7 bases from V and 2 bases from J; bases unmatched to any gene: 15. The length of the CDR3 is 16 residues. CDR3 DNA: TGCAGCGCCATAAGAATAGTGGGAGGGATCACAGATACGCAGTATTTT. This gives the protein CSAIRIVGGITDTQYF.

Ten or more counts support this clonotype. This sequence joins TRBV5-4 and TRBJ2-2, with 8 bases aligning to TRBD1. This CDR3 contains 16 residues. The V segment lost 0 bases and the J segment 0 bases; nucleotides outside the gene matches: 1. Per germline, CDR1 SGHNT and CDR2 YYREEE (reference sequence). The CDR3 bases are TGTGCCAGCAGCTTGGCACAGGGGGCGAACACCGGGGAGCTGTTTTTT. Its translation is CASSLAQGANTGELFF.

Notes on this clonotype: Given the absence of the conserved phenylalanine or tryptophan at the CDR3 end, a read error is likely. The chain uses TRBV11-2 and TRBJ2-5; possible D gene TRBD2, 6 bases. Trimming took off 3 bases at V and 5 bases at J, with 19 bases between the two ends. CDR1 and CDR2 (germline): SGHAT, FQNNGV. The CDR3 extends over 16 amino acids. CDR3 sequence: CASSFTMEGPKETQYL. Written as DNA, the CDR3 is TGTGCCAGCAGCTTCACAATGGAGGGGCCAAAGGAGACCCAGTACCTC.

The chain links TRBV20-1 to TRBJ2-1; 9 bases are a match to TRBD2. The J segment lost 11 bases and the V segment lost 2 bases, leaving 13 bases of the junction unmatched. The CDR3 spans 15 residues. The germline CDR1 and CDR2 sequences are DFQATT and SNEGSKA (reference sequence). DNA of the CDR3: TGCAGTGCTAGAATCGCTAGCGGGACCGTAGTTAAGCAGTTCTTC. Its protein product is CSARIASGTVVKQFF.

Many counts were recorded for this clonotype. The chain joins TRBV6-1 to TRBJ2-3; D is possibly TRBD2 (5 bases). The ends were cut back, 7 bases at V and 2 bases at J, with 16 bases in the middle. The CDR3 spans 15 residues. Germline V lookup: CDR1 MNHNS, CDR2 SASEGT. The CDR3, as DNA: TGTGCCAGCAAGGGAGAGTGGATTCCCACAGATACGCAGTATTTT. This translates into CASKGEWIPTDTQYF.

This clonotype was detected once. The germline gene is not matched at one end of the junction; a read error may be the cause. V gene TRBV20-1 combines with J gene TRBJ1-1; 9 bases are a match to TRBD1. The CDR3 runs 13 residues. Germline CDR1 and CDR2: DFQATT and SNEGSKA (reference sequence). The DNA of the CDR3 is TGCAATGCCTACAGGGGGCCGGGCACTGAAGCTTTCTTC. It translates to CNAYRGPGTEAFF.

The rearrangement uses TRBV20-1 and TRBJ1-6; D is perhaps TRBD1 (5 bases). Deletions cut 4 bases from V and 13 bases from J, with 23 bases between. Per the germline V gene, CDR1 is DFQATT and CDR2 is SNEGSKA (reference sequence). This CDR3 spans 15 amino acids. CDR3 nucleotide sequence: TGCAGTGCTAACGAGTCATGGGGGGTCTATGCGCCCCTCCACTTT. The encoded protein is CSANESWGVYAPLHF.

The CDR3 nucleotides read TGCGCCAGCAGCCAAGACCGGGGCCCCGGGGGGCGGGATGAGCAGTTCTTC. Translation: CASSQDRGPGGRDEQFF. V usage is TRBV4-1 and J usage is TRBJ2-1, with D maybe TRBD2 (7 bases). Germline loops: CDR1 MGHRA, CDR2 YSYEKL. The CDR3 length is 17 residues. Trimming pared 0 bases from V and 8 bases from J, leaving 20 bases between.

Turning to this clonotype: An end of the junction does not agree with germline; a read error may underlie this. The chain is built from TRBV11-2 and TRBJ1-1; TRBD1 is a possible D gene (5 bases). The CDR3 has 14 amino acids. The V gene's germline CDR1 is SGHAT and CDR2 FQNNGV. In DNA form, the CDR3 reads TGTGCCAGCAGTTTAGGTGGGGCTCGAACTGGAGCTTTCTTT. Translation gives CASSLGGARTGAFF. The entire variable domain, with the rest obtained from reference TRBV11-2 and TRBJ1-1, is as follows: EAGVAQSPRYKIIEKRQSVAFWCNPISGHATLYWYQQILGQGPKLLIQFQNNGVVDDSQLPKDRFSAERLKGVDSTLKIQPAKLEDSAVYLCASSLGGARTGAFFGQGTRLTVV.

In its sample, this clonotype was seen once. A junction end diverges from the germline sequence, so it may reflect a read error. The chain couples TRBV20-1 to TRBJ1-2, with TRBD1 matching 9 bases. Germline CDR1 and CDR2: DFQATT and SNEGSKA (reference sequence). This CDR3 comprises 14 residues. CDR3 nucleotides: TGCAGTGCCCAGGGACAGGGAAGAAAATATGGCTACACTTTC. Translation gives CSAQGQGRKYGYTF.

Regarding this clonotype: At one end, the junction sequence differs from germline, possibly due to a read error. J is TRBJ1-1 and V is TRBV30; 7 nucleotides agree with TRBD1. The CDR3 spans 13 residues. Germline CDR1 is GTSNPN and CDR2 is SVGIG (reference sequence). This CDR3 is CAWSTGVGTEALF. In nucleotides, the CDR3 is TGTGCCTGGAGTACAGGGGTAGGCACTGAAGCTTTGTTT.

On this clonotype itself: An end of the junction does not agree with germline; a read error may underlie this. This chain joins TRBV11-2 and TRBJ2-6; D perhaps matches TRBD1 (6 bases). Germline CDR1 reads SGHAT; CDR2 reads FQNNGV. This CDR3 is 14 amino acids long. DNA of the CDR3: TGTGCCAGCAGTCGTATCTCAGGGGCCAACGTTCTGACTTTC. Protein product: CASSRISGANVLTF.

A remark on this clonotype: Mismatch with germline at one junction end may stem from a read error. The rearrangement joins TRBV11-2 to TRBJ2-3; a possible D gene is TRBD2 (6 bases). Germline CDR1 SGHAT, CDR2 FQNNGV. The CDR3 length is 17 residues. CDR3 nucleotide sequence: TGTGCCAGCATCAGAGAGGGGCGGGGCAGGATCACAGATATGCAGTATTTT. This encodes CASIREGRGRITDMQYF.

As to this clonotype: Germline and junction disagree at one end, which may indicate a read error. The chain couples TRBV20-1 to TRBJ2-1; TRBD2 aligns across 13 bases. CDR1 is DFQATT and CDR2 is SNEGSKA in the germline V gene (reference sequence). The CDR3 is 17 residues long. As DNA, the CDR3 is TGCAGTGCTATCGGGACTAGCGGGACCTACACTAACAATAAGCAGTTCTTC. Translating it yields CSAIGTSGTYTNNKQFF.

The chain couples TRBV20-1 to TRBJ1-5; a possible D gene is TRBD1 (6 bases). V lost 4 bases and J 7 bases, leaving 17 bases between the germline ends. Germline V gives CDR1 DFQATT, CDR2 SNEGSKA (reference sequence). This CDR3 is built from 14 residues. The CDR3 nucleotides read TGCAGTGCTATAACTACAGGGACGCGGCAGCCCCAGCATTTT. Its protein is CSAITTGTRQPQHF.

As regards this clonotype: The junction and the germline gene differ at one end; a read error may be behind it. The V gene is TRBV11-3, the J gene TRBJ2-3, with D uncertain. The CDR3 loop spans 12 amino acids. From germline, CDR1 is SGHNT and CDR2 YENEEA. CDR3 protein: CASRGWADTQYF. The DNA of the CDR3 is TGTGCCAGCAGGGGGTGGGCAGATACGCAGTACTTT.

The chain recombines TRBV6-1 with TRBJ2-7; either TRBD1 or TRBD2 may fit D (5 bases each). Per the germline V gene, CDR1 is MNHNS and CDR2 is SASEGT. This CDR3 region has 16 residues. In DNA form, the CDR3 reads TGTGTCACCAGTGAAGATTATGGGACGGGATCATACGAGCAGTACTTC. Translating it yields CVTSEDYGTGSYEQYF.

CDR3 DNA: TGTGCCAGCAGCCCGACTAGCAGGATCGCAGATACGCAGTATTTT. This gives the protein CASSPTSRIADTQYF. This sequence joins TRBV4-2 and TRBJ2-3; 7 bases match TRBD2. The CDR3 extends over 15 amino acids. With V trimmed by 4 bases and J by 4 bases, 8 bases remained unmatched. Germline loops: CDR1 LGHNA, CDR2 YNFKEQ.

A word on this clonotype: The CDR3 end shows no conserved phenylalanine or tryptophan, and so a read error is likely. V usage is TRBV29-1 and J usage is TRBJ2-2; D gene uncertain. Trimming took off 4 bases at V and 6 bases at J, with 9 bases between the two ends. The germline V gene has CDR1 SQVTM and CDR2 ANQGSEA. CDR3 length: 12 residues. CDR3 sequence: CSVGPHSGELFC. The CDR3 region has the DNA TGCAGCGTTGGGCCACATTCCGGGGAGCTGTTTTGT.

Concerning this clonotype itself: The junction shows a germline mismatch at one end, possibly a read error. The chain links TRBV19 to TRBJ2-1; D possibly matches TRBD1 or TRBD2 (5 bases each). The CDR3 spans 15 residues. From germline, CDR1 is LNHDA and CDR2 SQIVND (reference sequence). CDR3 bases: TGTGCCAGTAGTACATTTTTTCGGGGCGGCGATGATCAGTTCTTC. Its protein product is CASSTFFRGGDDQFF.

This clonotype came up once. A read error may account for a junction end that differs from germline. The chain couples TRBV12-3 or TRBV12-4 to TRBJ2-5; D not resolved. The CDR3 extends over 12 amino acids. The CDR3 DNA is TGTCCCAGCAGCCCGGGTCGCGAGACCCAGTACTTC. Protein product: CPSSPGRETQYF.

Details on this clonotype: Without the conserved terminal phenylalanine or tryptophan, this CDR3 likely stems from a read error. The V gene is TRBV12-3 or TRBV12-4, the J gene TRBJ1-1; a weak D match, TRBD1 (5 bases). Trimming took 3 bases from V and 2 from J, leaving 13 bases between them. This CDR3 is 15 amino acids long. The CDR3 spells CASSFPGIPNTEAFL. The CDR3, as DNA: TGTGCCAGCAGTTTCCCAGGGATACCAAACACTGAAGCTTTCTTG.

The sample holds one count of this clonotype. Relative to the germline gene, one junction end is altered; a read error may explain this. This chain links TRBV6-2 or TRBV6-3 with TRBJ1-3; D is unclear. In germline, CDR1 is MNHEY, CDR2 SVGEGT. This CDR3 has 14 residues. The CDR3 sequence is CAAQEVSSGNTIFF. The CDR3 coding sequence is TGTGCCGCTCAGGAGGTCAGCTCTGGAAACACCATATTTTTT.

The chain joins TRBV20-1 to TRBJ1-5, with 8 bases aligning to TRBD1. The assigned J gene may be wrong: the sequence end matches TRBJ2-3 better. The germline V gene has CDR1 DFQATT and CDR2 SNEGSKA (reference sequence). CDR3 length: 15 residues. In DNA, the CDR3 is TGCAGTGCTAGAAATCAACAGGGGGATGGGCAGTCCCAGTATTTT. As protein: CSARNQQGDGQSQYF.